The rows below give T cell receptor beta chains drawn from one sample of a study of cytomegalovirus exposure and HLA in healthy donors. Some clones are missing from TCRdb's copy, which holds only in-frame ones; the method was immunoSEQ multiplex PCR. The data hold 110,000 or so clones, with less than 70% observed a single time. Sequencing was done on a sample of PBMCs. The receptors were sampled from a woman in her 70s in good health and CMV-seropositive. The CDR3 runs from the conserved cysteine through the conserved F or W. D genes are given only for firm matches. Clone sizes are given selectively: once, few, many, or a class where the clone is expanded.

abundance: -
v_gene: TRBV5-1
j_gene: TRBJ2-7
d_gene: TRBD2
CDR3nt: TGCGCCAGCAGCCCAGGCGGACTAGCGGGGGTGAGCGAGCAGTACTTC
CDR3aa: CASSPGGLAGVSEQYF

abundance: -
v_gene: TRBV30
j_gene: TRBJ1-5
d_gene: TRBD1
CDR3nt: TGTGCCTGGAGGGGGCAGGGGGCTCCCAATCAGCCCCAGCATTTT
CDR3aa: CAWRGQGAPNQPQHF

abundance: -
v_gene: TRBV10-3
j_gene: TRBJ2-7
d_gene: -
CDR3nt: TGTGCCATCAGTGAGCCGCGCACGGGGGTTGGTGAGCAGTACTTC
CDR3aa: CAISEPRTGVGEQYF

abundance: -
v_gene: TRBV19
j_gene: TRBJ1-3
d_gene: -
CDR3nt: TGTGCCAGTAGTATCAATGGACAGCCATCGGGGGGAAACACCATATATTTT
CDR3aa: CASSINGQPSGGNTIYF

abundance: -
v_gene: TRBV27
j_gene: TRBJ2-5
d_gene: -
CDR3nt: TGTGCCAGCAGTTTATCCTACCGTGAAGAGACCCAGTACTTC
CDR3aa: CASSLSYREETQYF

abundance: few
v_gene: TRBV2
j_gene: TRBJ1-5
d_gene: -
CDR3nt: TGTGCCAGCAGTGAAGTAGGCTTCGGGGATTTTCAGCCCCAGCATTTT
CDR3aa: CASSEVGFGDFQPQHF

abundance: -
v_gene: TRBV6-5
j_gene: TRBJ1-6
d_gene: -
CDR3nt: TGTGCCAGCAGTTACCAGGGTAGCAATTCACCCCTCCACTTT
CDR3aa: CASSYQGSNSPLHF

abundance: -
v_gene: TRBV27
j_gene: TRBJ2-1
d_gene: TRBD2
CDR3nt: TGTGCCAGCAGTCCCCGGACTAGCGGGGGGAATGAGCAGTTCTTC
CDR3aa: CASSPRTSGGNEQFF

abundance: -
v_gene: TRBV7-9
j_gene: TRBJ2-7
d_gene: -
CDR3nt: TGTGCCAGCAGCGACATCTACGAGCAGTACTTC
CDR3aa: CASSDIYEQYF

abundance: few
v_gene: TRBV9
j_gene: TRBJ1-1
d_gene: -
CDR3nt: TGTGCCAGCAGCGTAGTTCAGTCCAACACTGAAGCTTTCTTT
CDR3aa: CASSVVQSNTEAFF

abundance: -
v_gene: TRBV5-1
j_gene: TRBJ2-1
d_gene: -
CDR3nt: TGCGCCAGCAGCTTGGTTTCGGGGAGCTCCTACAATGAGCAGTTCTTC
CDR3aa: CASSLVSGSSYNEQFF

abundance: -
v_gene: TRBV9
j_gene: TRBJ2-7
d_gene: TRBD1
CDR3nt: TGTGCCAGCAGCGTAGGGCAGGGGGCCTACGAGCAGTACTTC
CDR3aa: CASSVGQGAYEQYF

abundance: -
v_gene: TRBV2
j_gene: TRBJ1-2
d_gene: -
CDR3nt: TGTGCCAGCACCTCCGCAGGGGGCTACACCTTC
CDR3aa: CASTSAGGYTF

abundance: -
v_gene: TRBV5-1
j_gene: TRBJ1-5
d_gene: -
CDR3nt: TGCGCCAGCAGCTTGGAAGGGGCCAGCAATCAGCCCCAGCATTTT
CDR3aa: CASSLEGASNQPQHF

abundance: -
v_gene: TRBV5-1
j_gene: TRBJ2-1
d_gene: -
CDR3nt: TGCGCCAGCAGCTTGGAAGCGATCGCCTACAATGAGCAGTTCTTC
CDR3aa: CASSLEAIAYNEQFF

abundance: -
v_gene: TRBV30
j_gene: TRBJ1-5
d_gene: -
CDR3nt: TGTGCCTGGAGAATTGACAGTACCCAGCCCCAGCATTTT
CDR3aa: CAWRIDSTQPQHF

abundance: -
v_gene: TRBV7-2
j_gene: TRBJ1-1
d_gene: -
CDR3nt: TGTGCCAGCAGCTTGTGGCCGACAGACATGAACACTGAAGCTTTCTTT
CDR3aa: CASSLWPTDMNTEAFF

abundance: -
v_gene: TRBV30
j_gene: TRBJ1-2
d_gene: TRBD1
CDR3nt: TGTGCCTGGAGTACTACAGGGGGCGGCTACACCTTC
CDR3aa: CAWSTTGGGYTF

abundance: few
v_gene: TRBV29-1
j_gene: TRBJ1-1
d_gene: -
CDR3nt: TGCAGCTACCGGGAAGGGGGCACTGAAGCTTTCTTT
CDR3aa: CSYREGGTEAFF

abundance: -
v_gene: TRBV6-1
j_gene: TRBJ2-5
d_gene: TRBD2
CDR3nt: TGTGCCAGCAGTGAAGGGACTAGCGGGGGAGGACAAGAGACCCAGTACTTC
CDR3aa: CASSEGTSGGGQETQYF

abundance: -
v_gene: TRBV18
j_gene: TRBJ1-5
d_gene: -
CDR3nt: TGTGCCAGCTCACCCCGCAGATTTAGCAATCAGCCCCAGCATTTT
CDR3aa: CASSPRRFSNQPQHF

abundance: -
v_gene: TRBV6-1
j_gene: TRBJ1-5
d_gene: -
CDR3nt: TGTGCCAGCAGTGGCCTAAGCGTTCAGCCCCAGCATTTT
CDR3aa: CASSGLSVQPQHF

abundance: -
v_gene: TRBV18
j_gene: TRBJ2-1
d_gene: TRBD2
CDR3nt: TGTGCCAGCTCCCCCGGGACTAGTGGTTTCGATGAGCAGTTCTTC
CDR3aa: CASSPGTSGFDEQFF

abundance: -
v_gene: TRBV18
j_gene: TRBJ2-5
d_gene: -
CDR3nt: TGTGCCAGCTCACCGGACTTACGTACGGTACAGACCCAGTACTTC
CDR3aa: CASSPDLRTVQTQYF

abundance: -
v_gene: TRBV7-6
j_gene: TRBJ2-2
d_gene: -
CDR3nt: TGTGCCAGCAGCCGTCAGAGCGCGAACACCGGGGAGCTGTTTTTT
CDR3aa: CASSRQSANTGELFF

abundance: -
v_gene: TRBV7-2
j_gene: TRBJ2-5
d_gene: TRBD2
CDR3nt: TGTGCCAGCAGGCTAGCGGGGGAAGAGACCCAGTACTTC
CDR3aa: CASRLAGEETQYF

abundance: -
v_gene: TRBV5-6
j_gene: TRBJ1-3
d_gene: -
CDR3nt: TGTGCCAGCACCGGGGTGGACTCTGGAAACACCATATATTTT
CDR3aa: CASTGVDSGNTIYF

abundance: -
v_gene: TRBV2
j_gene: TRBJ2-7
d_gene: TRBD2
CDR3nt: TGTGCCAGCACTAGTTTAGCGGGGTCGGGGGGACCCTACGAGCAGTACTTC
CDR3aa: CASTSLAGSGGPYEQYF

abundance: -
v_gene: TRBV27
j_gene: TRBJ1-2
d_gene: -
CDR3nt: TGTGCCAGCAGTTTACAGGCCACTCGACCCTATGGCTACACCTTC
CDR3aa: CASSLQATRPYGYTF

abundance: -
v_gene: TRBV10-3
j_gene: TRBJ2-7
d_gene: TRBD2
CDR3nt: TGTGCCATTAAGGCGGGGGGAAGCTACGAGCAGTACTTC
CDR3aa: CAIKAGGSYEQYF

abundance: few
v_gene: TRBV27
j_gene: TRBJ1-5
d_gene: TRBD1
CDR3nt: TGTGCCAGCAGTTCGGGACAGGGTTTTCAGCCCCAGCATTTT
CDR3aa: CASSSGQGFQPQHF

abundance: -
v_gene: TRBV4-1
j_gene: TRBJ2-1
d_gene: -
CDR3nt: TGCGCCAGCAGCCACGGACAACCATACAATGAGCAGTTCTTC
CDR3aa: CASSHGQPYNEQFF

abundance: -
v_gene: TRBV19
j_gene: TRBJ1-3
d_gene: TRBD1
CDR3nt: TGTGCCAGTAGAGTACAGGGGAACACCATATATTTT
CDR3aa: CASRVQGNTIYF

abundance: few
v_gene: TRBV2
j_gene: TRBJ2-5
d_gene: -
CDR3nt: TGTGCCAGCAGGCCTTTGAGCGAGACCCAGTACTTC
CDR3aa: CASRPLSETQYF

abundance: -
v_gene: TRBV5-4
j_gene: TRBJ1-1
d_gene: -
CDR3nt: TGTGCCAGCAGCTCGTTATCCCGGGACACTGAAGCTTTCTTT
CDR3aa: CASSSLSRDTEAFF

abundance: -
v_gene: TRBV30
j_gene: TRBJ1-4
d_gene: -
CDR3nt: TGTGCCTGGAGATGGGACAATAATGAAAAACTGTTTTTT
CDR3aa: CAWRWDNNEKLFF

abundance: few
v_gene: TRBV19
j_gene: TRBJ2-3
d_gene: TRBD2
CDR3nt: TGTGCCAGTAGTCCTACAGCGAGCGGGGGAACAGATACGCAGTATTTT
CDR3aa: CASSPTASGGTDTQYF

abundance: few
v_gene: TRBV5-6
j_gene: TRBJ2-1
d_gene: TRBD1
CDR3nt: TGTGCCAGCCTCCCGGCAGGGGGCTATAATGAGCAGTTCTTC
CDR3aa: CASLPAGGYNEQFF

abundance: once
v_gene: TRBV25-1
j_gene: TRBJ2-1
d_gene: TRBD2
CDR3nt: TGTGCCAGCAGTTGGCCTACCGGGACTAGCGGGGGTGAGCAGTTCTTC
CDR3aa: CASSWPTGTSGGEQFF

abundance: few
v_gene: TRBV4-2
j_gene: TRBJ2-1
d_gene: TRBD2
CDR3nt: TGTGCCAGCAGCCAAGAACTAGCGGGGGGGGATGAGCAGTTCTTC
CDR3aa: CASSQELAGGDEQFF

abundance: -
v_gene: TRBV6-5
j_gene: TRBJ1-1
d_gene: -
CDR3nt: TGTGCCAGCTTCCTCTCCCGGGTGAAGGCTGAAGCTTTCTTT
CDR3aa: CASFLSRVKAEAFF

abundance: -
v_gene: TRBV7-3
j_gene: TRBJ2-3
d_gene: TRBD2
CDR3nt: TGTGCCAGCAGCTCACCCGTCCTCGGGGGGGTGGATACGCAGTATTTT
CDR3aa: CASSSPVLGGVDTQYF

abundance: -
v_gene: TRBV4-1
j_gene: TRBJ1-3
d_gene: -
CDR3nt: TGCGCCAGCAGCCAAGGAGAATCTGGAAACACCATATATTTT
CDR3aa: CASSQGESGNTIYF

abundance: -
v_gene: TRBV6-5
j_gene: TRBJ1-1
d_gene: TRBD1
CDR3nt: TGTGCCAGCACCCGGACAGGGGCGAGCACTGAAGCTTTCTTT
CDR3aa: CASTRTGASTEAFF

abundance: -
v_gene: TRBV7-2
j_gene: TRBJ2-4
d_gene: -
CDR3nt: TGTGCCAGCAGCACCGGACAGCTCACCAAAAACATTCAGTACTTC
CDR3aa: CASSTGQLTKNIQYF

abundance: once
v_gene: TRBV7-8
j_gene: TRBJ2-5
d_gene: TRBD2
CDR3nt: TGTGCCAGCAGCTTCACTAGCGGGGGAGAAGAGACCCAGTACTTC
CDR3aa: CASSFTSGGEETQYF

abundance: once
v_gene: TRBV6-6
j_gene: TRBJ1-5
d_gene: TRBD1
CDR3nt: TGTGCCAGCCGACGGACAGGGGACAATCAGCCCCAGCATTTT
CDR3aa: CASRRTGDNQPQHF

abundance: -
v_gene: TRBV5-1
j_gene: TRBJ2-1
d_gene: TRBD1
CDR3nt: TGCGCCAGTGGACAGGTCGTCGATTCGCAGTTCTTC
CDR3aa: CASGQVVDSQFF

abundance: -
v_gene: TRBV14
j_gene: TRBJ1-5
d_gene: -
CDR3nt: TGTGCCAGCAGCTATAGCAATCAGCCCCAGCATTTT
CDR3aa: CASSYSNQPQHF

abundance: -
v_gene: TRBV10-1
j_gene: TRBJ1-2
d_gene: TRBD1
CDR3nt: TGCGCCAGCAGTGGGACAGGGGGCTATGGCTACACCTTC
CDR3aa: CASSGTGGYGYTF

abundance: once
v_gene: TRBV6-6
j_gene: TRBJ1-2
d_gene: -
CDR3nt: TGTGCCAGCAGTATTACCGGGACACCGACTAACTATGGCTACACCTTC
CDR3aa: CASSITGTPTNYGYTF